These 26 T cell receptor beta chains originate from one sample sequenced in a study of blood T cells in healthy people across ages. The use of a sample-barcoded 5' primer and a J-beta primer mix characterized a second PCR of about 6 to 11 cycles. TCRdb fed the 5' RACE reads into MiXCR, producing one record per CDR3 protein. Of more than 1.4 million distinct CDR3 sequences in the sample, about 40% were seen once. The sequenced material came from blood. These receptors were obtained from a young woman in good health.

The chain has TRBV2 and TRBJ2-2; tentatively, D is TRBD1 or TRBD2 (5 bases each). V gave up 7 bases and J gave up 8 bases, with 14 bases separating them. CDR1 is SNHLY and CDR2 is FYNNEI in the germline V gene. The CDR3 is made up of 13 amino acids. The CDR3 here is CASNERGSGELFF. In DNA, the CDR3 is TGTGCCAGCAATGAGAGGGGTTCAGGGGAGCTGTTTTTT.

CDR3 in amino acids: CASSSGTGDGSEKRKNIQYF. The CDR3 DNA reads TGTGCCAGCAGTTCCGGGACAGGGGACGGATCGGAGAAGCGGAAAAACATTCAGTACTTC. The gene calls are TRBV6-2 or TRBV6-3 and TRBJ2-7; 10 nucleotides align to TRBD1. The DNA end lines up better with TRBJ2-4; the J call may be wrong. The germline gives CDR1 MNHEY, CDR2 SVGEGT. This CDR3 region has 20 residues.

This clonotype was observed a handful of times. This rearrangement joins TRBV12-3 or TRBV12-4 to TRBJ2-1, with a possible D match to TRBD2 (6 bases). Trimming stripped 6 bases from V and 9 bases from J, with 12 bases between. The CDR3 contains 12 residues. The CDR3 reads CASREGVGEQFF. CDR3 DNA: TGTGCCAGCAGGGAGGGTGTCGGTGAGCAGTTCTTC.

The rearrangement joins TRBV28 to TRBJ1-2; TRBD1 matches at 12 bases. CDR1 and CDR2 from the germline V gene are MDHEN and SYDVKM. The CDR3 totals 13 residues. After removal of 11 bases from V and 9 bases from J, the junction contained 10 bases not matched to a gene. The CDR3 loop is CAVLGTGGGSYTF. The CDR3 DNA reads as TGTGCCGTACTAGGGACAGGGGGCGGAAGCTACACCTTC.

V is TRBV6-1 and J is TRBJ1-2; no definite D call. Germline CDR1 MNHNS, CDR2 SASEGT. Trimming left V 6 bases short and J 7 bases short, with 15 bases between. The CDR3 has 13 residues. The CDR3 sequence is CASSENLKGGYTF. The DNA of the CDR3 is TGTGCCAGCAGCGAGAACTTGAAGGGTGGCTACACCTTC.

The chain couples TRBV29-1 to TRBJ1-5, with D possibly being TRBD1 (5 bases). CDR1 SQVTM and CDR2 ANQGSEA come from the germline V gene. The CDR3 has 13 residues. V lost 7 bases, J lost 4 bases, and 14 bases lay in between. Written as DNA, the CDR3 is TGCAGCGGGAGGGGAGGGGAAAATCAGCCCCAGCATTTT. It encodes CSGRGGENQPQHF. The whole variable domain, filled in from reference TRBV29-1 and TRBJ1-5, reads SAVISQKPSRDICQRGTSLTIQCQVDSQVTMMFWYRQQPGQSLTLIATANQGSEATYESGFVIDKFPISRPNLTFSTLTVSNMSPEDSSIYLCSGRGGENQPQHFGDGTRLSIL.

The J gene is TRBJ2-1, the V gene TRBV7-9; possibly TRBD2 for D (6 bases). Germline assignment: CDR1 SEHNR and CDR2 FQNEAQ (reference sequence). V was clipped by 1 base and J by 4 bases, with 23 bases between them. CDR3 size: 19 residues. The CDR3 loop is CASSLVSGSPLHPYNEQFF. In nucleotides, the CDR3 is TGTGCCAGCAGCTTAGTTAGCGGCTCGCCCCTACATCCATACAATGAGCAGTTCTTC.

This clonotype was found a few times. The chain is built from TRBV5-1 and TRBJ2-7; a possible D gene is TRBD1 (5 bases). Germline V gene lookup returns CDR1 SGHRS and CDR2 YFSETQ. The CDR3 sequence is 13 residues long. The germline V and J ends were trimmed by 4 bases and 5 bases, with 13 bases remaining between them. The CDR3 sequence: CASSNPGRDEQYF. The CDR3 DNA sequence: TGCGCCAGCAGCAACCCTGGCAGGGACGAGCAGTACTTC. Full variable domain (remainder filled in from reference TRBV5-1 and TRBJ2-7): KAGVTQTPRYLIKTRGQQVTLSCSPISGHRSVSWYQQTPGQGLQFLFEYFSETQRNKGNFPGRFSGRQFSNSRSEMNVSTLELGDSALYLCASSNPGRDEQYFGPGTRLTVT.

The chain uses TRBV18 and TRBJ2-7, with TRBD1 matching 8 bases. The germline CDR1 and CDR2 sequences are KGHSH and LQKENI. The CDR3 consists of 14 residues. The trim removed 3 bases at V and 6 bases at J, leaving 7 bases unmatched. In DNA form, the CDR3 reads TGTGCCAGCTCACCGGGACAGGCCCTTGGCGAGCAGTACTTC. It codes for CASSPGQALGEQYF. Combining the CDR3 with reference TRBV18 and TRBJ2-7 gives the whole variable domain NAGVMQNPRHLVRRRGQEARLRCSPMKGHSHVYWYRQLPEEGLKFMVYLQKENIIDESGMPKERFSAEFPKEGPSILRIQQVVRGDSAAYFCASSPGQALGEQYFGPGTRLTVT.

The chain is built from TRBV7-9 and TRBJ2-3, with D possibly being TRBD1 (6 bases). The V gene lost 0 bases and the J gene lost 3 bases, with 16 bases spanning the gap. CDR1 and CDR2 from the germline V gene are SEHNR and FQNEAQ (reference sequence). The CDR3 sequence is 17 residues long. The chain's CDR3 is CASSLAVAGVGTDTQYF. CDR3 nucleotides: TGTGCCAGCAGCTTAGCGGTCGCAGGGGTCGGTACAGATACGCAGTATTTT.

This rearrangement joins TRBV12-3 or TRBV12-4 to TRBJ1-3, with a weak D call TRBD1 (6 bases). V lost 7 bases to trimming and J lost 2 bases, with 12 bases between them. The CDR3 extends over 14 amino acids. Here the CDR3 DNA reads TGTGCCAGCAAAATCAACAGGGCTGGAAACACCATATATTTT. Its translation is CASKINRAGNTIYF.

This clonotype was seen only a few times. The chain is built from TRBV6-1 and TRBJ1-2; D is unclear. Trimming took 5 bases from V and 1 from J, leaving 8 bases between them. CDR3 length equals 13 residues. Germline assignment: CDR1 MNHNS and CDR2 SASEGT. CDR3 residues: CASSIGVNYGYTF. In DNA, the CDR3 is TGTGCCAGCAGTATTGGGGTTAACTATGGCTACACCTTC.

CDR3 bases: TGCAGTGCTAGACAATTCGGGGGTGGCTCCTACAATGAGCAGTACTTC. It specifies CSARQFGGGSYNEQYF. V gene TRBV20-1 combines with J gene TRBJ2-1, with TRBD2 as a possible D gene (6 bases). The J call is in doubt because the DNA end fits TRBJ2-7 better. The CDR3 extends over 16 amino acids. Germline CDR1 reads DFQATT; CDR2 reads SNEGSKA (reference sequence).

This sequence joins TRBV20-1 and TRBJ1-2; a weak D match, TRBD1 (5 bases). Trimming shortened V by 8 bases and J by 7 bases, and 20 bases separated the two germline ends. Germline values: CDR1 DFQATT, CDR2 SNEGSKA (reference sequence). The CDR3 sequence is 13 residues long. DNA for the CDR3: TGCAGTTCGCGTGGGGGGGTTGCTTTTGGCTACACCTTC. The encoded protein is CSSRGGVAFGYTF.

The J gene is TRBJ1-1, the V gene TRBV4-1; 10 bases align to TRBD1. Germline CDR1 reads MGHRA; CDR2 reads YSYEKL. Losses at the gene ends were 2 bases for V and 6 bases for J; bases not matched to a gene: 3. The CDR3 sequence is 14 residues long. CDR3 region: CASSQPGQGAEAFF. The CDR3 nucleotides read TGCGCCAGCAGCCAACCCGGACAGGGGGCTGAAGCTTTCTTT.

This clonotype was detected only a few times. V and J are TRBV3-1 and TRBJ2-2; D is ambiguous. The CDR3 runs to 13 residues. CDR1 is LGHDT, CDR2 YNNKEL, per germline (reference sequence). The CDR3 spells CTATGRGTGELFF. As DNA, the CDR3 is TGTACCGCCACGGGCCGCGGCACCGGGGAGCTGTTTTTT.

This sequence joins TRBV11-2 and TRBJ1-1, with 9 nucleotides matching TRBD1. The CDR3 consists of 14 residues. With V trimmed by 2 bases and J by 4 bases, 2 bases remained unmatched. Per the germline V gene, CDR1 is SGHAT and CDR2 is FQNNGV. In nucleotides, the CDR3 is TGTGCCAGCAGCTTAATACAGGGGGCCACTGAAGCTTTCTTT. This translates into CASSLIQGATEAFF.

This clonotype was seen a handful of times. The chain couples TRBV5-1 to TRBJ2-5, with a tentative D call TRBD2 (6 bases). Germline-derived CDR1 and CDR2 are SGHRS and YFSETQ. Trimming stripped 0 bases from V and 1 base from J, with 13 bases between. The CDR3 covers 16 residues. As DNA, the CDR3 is TGCGCCAGCAGCTTGGCCCGGGAGTTCGGCCAAGAGACCCAGTACTTC. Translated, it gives CASSLAREFGQETQYF.

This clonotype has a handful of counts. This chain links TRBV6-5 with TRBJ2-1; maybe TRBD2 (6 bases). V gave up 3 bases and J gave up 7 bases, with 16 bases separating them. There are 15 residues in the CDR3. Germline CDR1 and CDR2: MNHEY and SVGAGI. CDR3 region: CASSYQGLGRNEQFF. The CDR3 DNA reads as TGTGCCAGCAGTTATCAGGGACTGGGGAGAAATGAGCAGTTCTTC.

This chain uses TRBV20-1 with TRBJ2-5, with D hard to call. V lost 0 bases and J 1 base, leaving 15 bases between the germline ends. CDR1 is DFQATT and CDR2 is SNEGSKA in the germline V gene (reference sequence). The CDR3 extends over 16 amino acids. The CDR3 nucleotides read TGCAGTGCTAGAGATCTACCACTGCTCCTCCAAGAGACCCAGTACTTC. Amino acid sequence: CSARDLPLLLQETQYF.

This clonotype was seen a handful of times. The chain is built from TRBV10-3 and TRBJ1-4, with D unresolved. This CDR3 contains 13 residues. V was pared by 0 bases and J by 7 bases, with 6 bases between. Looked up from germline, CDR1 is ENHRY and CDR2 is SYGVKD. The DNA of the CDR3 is TGTGCCATCAGTGAGTCTGTTCGTGAAAAACTGTTTTTT. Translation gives CAISESVREKLFF.

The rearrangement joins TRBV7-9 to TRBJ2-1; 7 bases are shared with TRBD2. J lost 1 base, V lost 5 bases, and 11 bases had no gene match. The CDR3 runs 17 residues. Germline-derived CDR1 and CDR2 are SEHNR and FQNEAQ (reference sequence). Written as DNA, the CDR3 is TGTGCCAGCAGCGAAGGGTCACTAGCGTCTTCCTACAATGAGCAGTTCTTC. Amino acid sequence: CASSEGSLASSYNEQFF.

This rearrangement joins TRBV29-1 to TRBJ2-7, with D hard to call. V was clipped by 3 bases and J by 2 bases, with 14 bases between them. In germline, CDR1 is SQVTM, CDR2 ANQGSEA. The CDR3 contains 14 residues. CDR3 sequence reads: CSVEEGGEPYEQYF. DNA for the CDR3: TGCAGCGTTGAGGAAGGCGGAGAACCCTACGAGCAGTACTTC.

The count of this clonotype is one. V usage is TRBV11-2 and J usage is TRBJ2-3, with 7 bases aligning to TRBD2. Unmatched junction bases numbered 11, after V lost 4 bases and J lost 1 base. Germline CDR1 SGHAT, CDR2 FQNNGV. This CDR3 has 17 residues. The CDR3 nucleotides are TGTGCCAGCAGCTCTCGGGCTAGCGGACTGGGCACAGATACGCAGTATTTT. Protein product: CASSSRASGLGTDTQYF.

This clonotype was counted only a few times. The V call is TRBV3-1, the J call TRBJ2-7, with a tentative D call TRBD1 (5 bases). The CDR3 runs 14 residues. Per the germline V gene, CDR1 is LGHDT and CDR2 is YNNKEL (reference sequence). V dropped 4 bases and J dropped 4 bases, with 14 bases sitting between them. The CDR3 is CASSRAGMGYEQYF. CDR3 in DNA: TGTGCCAGCAGCCGGGCAGGGATGGGGTACGAGCAGTACTTC.

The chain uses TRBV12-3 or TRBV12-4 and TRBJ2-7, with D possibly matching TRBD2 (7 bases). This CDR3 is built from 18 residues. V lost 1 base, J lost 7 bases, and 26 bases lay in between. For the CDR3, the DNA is TGTGCCAGCAGTTTAGGACCCATGGCGGGGGCCGCCTACAATGAGCAGTACTTC. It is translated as CASSLGPMAGAAYNEQYF.